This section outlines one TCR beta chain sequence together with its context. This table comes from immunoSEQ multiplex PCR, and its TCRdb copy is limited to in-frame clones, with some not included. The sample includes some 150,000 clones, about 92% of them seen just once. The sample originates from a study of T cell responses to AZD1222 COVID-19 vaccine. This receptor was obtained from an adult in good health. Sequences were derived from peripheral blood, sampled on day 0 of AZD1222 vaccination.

CDR3 nucleotide sequence: TGCAGTGCTTCCCCCGGCGCTGAAGCTTTCTTT. Translation: CSASPGAEAFF. V usage is TRBV20-1 and J usage is TRBJ1-1, with unresolved D. The length of the CDR3 is 11 residues. V lost 5 bases, J lost 6 bases, and 10 bases lay in between. Per germline, CDR1 DFQATT and CDR2 SNEGSKA (reference sequence).